The rows below give T cell receptor beta chains drawn from one sample of a study of T cells in Graves' hyperthyroidism and ophthalmopathy. A single record per CDR3 protein comes from TCRdb applying MiXCR to the multiplex PCR reads. The sample holds about 300,000 distinct CDR3 sequences, roughly an eighth seen once. Sequencing was carried out using blood. These receptors were collected from a woman in her 40s with Graves' hyperthyroidism. Both conserved end residues are part of each CDR3. A D gene is named only where the DNA matches it firmly.

cdr3_aa j_call cdr3_length d_call v_call
CASSTPGGRNQPQHF TRBJ1-5 15 - TRBV28
CASKKGGTEVYGYTF TRBJ1-2 15 TRBD1 TRBV6-1
CASSFGTRYNEQFF TRBJ2-1 14 TRBD2 TRBV12-3/TRBV12-4
CASSSGNYQPQHF TRBJ1-5 13 - TRBV12-3/TRBV12-4
CAWSLGLAGGSYNEQFF TRBJ2-1 17 TRBD2 TRBV30
CASRLRGWNEQYF TRBJ2-7 13 - TRBV12-3/TRBV12-4
CASSSDPWPRTAPGELFF TRBJ2-2 18 - TRBV12-3/TRBV12-4
CASSQTGGKETQYF TRBJ2-5 14 TRBD1 TRBV28
CASSLLGGQFF TRBJ2-1 11 - TRBV7-9
CASSPWTSGRGGELFF TRBJ2-2 16 TRBD2 TRBV7-2
CASSITGATYEQYF TRBJ2-7 14 - TRBV19
CASSRPGRTSTDTQYF TRBJ2-3 16 - TRBV7-9
CATSDFRSSYNEQFF TRBJ2-1 15 - TRBV24-1
CASSPGMIQETQYF TRBJ2-5 14 - TRBV18
CASGPQTPRGSQPQHF TRBJ1-5 16 - TRBV12-5
CASSQRGSENIQYF TRBJ2-4 14 - TRBV3-1
CASSPGISYEQCF TRBJ2-7 13 - TRBV18
CASSEGQGVLYGYTF TRBJ1-2 15 TRBD1 TRBV2
CASSDGWSYEQYF TRBJ2-7 13 - TRBV25-1
CASSRGGEGQPQHF TRBJ1-5 14 - TRBV18
CASSQDPRASGTEAFF TRBJ1-1 16 - TRBV3-1
CASSKGTANYGYTF TRBJ1-2 14 - TRBV19
CASSQPGAGGPNEQFF TRBJ2-1 16 TRBD2 TRBV7-8
CASSLEAAYEQYF TRBJ2-7 13 - TRBV5-1
CASSPGVYSYEQYF TRBJ2-7 14 - TRBV6-1
CASSETTSTGELFF TRBJ2-2 14 - TRBV6-1
CASSSGQGGVGYTF TRBJ1-2 14 TRBD1 TRBV28
CASSVTTNTEAFF TRBJ1-1 13 - TRBV6-1
CASSLWTGGGETQYF TRBJ2-5 15 TRBD1 TRBV28
CASSFLTGTGDYEQYF TRBJ2-7 16 TRBD1 TRBV2
CASSNPTAGHSRGNQPQHF TRBJ1-5 19 - TRBV28
CASSLGQGGNEQFF TRBJ2-1 14 TRBD2 TRBV27
CASKVLTPRRGDTEAFF TRBJ1-1 17 - TRBV13
CASTRRGKEEKLFF TRBJ1-4 14 - TRBV2
CASSLAVGSSGANVLTF TRBJ2-6 17 - TRBV11-2
CASSGWTEGLFYEQYF TRBJ2-7 16 - TRBV2
CASSPRGQDSNQPQHF TRBJ1-5 16 TRBD1 TRBV4-2
CASSAPGYEQYF TRBJ2-7 12 - TRBV2
CASRPPGPGTGAFF TRBJ1-1 14 - TRBV28
CASSLQAGTVNEQFF TRBJ2-1 15 TRBD1 TRBV7-3
CASSPDRGNEQFF TRBJ2-1 13 TRBD1 TRBV5-1
CASSWDRGDQPQHF TRBJ1-5 14 TRBD1 TRBV12-3/TRBV12-4
CSARKTSGTYNEQFF TRBJ2-1 15 TRBD2 TRBV20-1
CSGTSGSQETQYF TRBJ2-5 13 TRBD2 TRBV29-1
CASSKMGQKETQYF TRBJ2-5 14 - TRBV5-1
CAALRGREQYF TRBJ2-7 11 - TRBV28
CASSDDMGSNEQFF TRBJ2-1 14 - TRBV6-4
CASSTSWTGYSNQPQHF TRBJ1-5 17 - TRBV19
CASSFDRVDEKLFF TRBJ1-4 14 TRBD1 TRBV5-4
CASSPPGLGGSDTQYF TRBJ2-3 16 TRBD2 TRBV18
CASSQAGGLSGNTIYF TRBJ1-3 16 - TRBV3-1
CASSLEPPRENEQFF TRBJ2-1 15 TRBD2 TRBV11-3
CSARRPAYNEQFF TRBJ2-1 13 - TRBV20-1